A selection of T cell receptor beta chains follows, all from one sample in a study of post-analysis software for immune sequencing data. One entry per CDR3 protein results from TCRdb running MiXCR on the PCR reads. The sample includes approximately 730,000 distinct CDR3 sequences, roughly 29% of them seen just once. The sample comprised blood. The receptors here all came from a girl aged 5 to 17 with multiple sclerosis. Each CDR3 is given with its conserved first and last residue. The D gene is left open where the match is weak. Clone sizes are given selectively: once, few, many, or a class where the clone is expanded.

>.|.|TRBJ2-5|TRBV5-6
CASSSGGRGLETQYF
TGTGCCAGCAGCTCCGGGGGCAGGGGACTAGAGACCCAGTACTTC
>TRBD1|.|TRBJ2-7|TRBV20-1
CSATTQGQNEQYF
TGCAGTGCTACAACACAGGGGCAAAACGAGCAGTACTTC
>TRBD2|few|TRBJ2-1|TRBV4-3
CASSQGRVSGSSDEQFF
TGCGCCAGCAGCCAAGGGAGAGTTAGCGGGAGTAGCGATGAGCAGTTCTTC
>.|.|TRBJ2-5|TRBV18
CASSPTGFVRRETQYF
TGTGCCAGCTCGCCAACAGGGTTTGTCCGGCGGGAGACCCAGTACTTC
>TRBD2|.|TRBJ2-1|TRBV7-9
CASSWGSGSIIEQFF
TGTGCCAGCAGCTGGGGCAGCGGGAGTATCATTGAGCAGTTCTTC
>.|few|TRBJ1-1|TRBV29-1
CSVRRNTEAFF
TGCAGCGTTCGGAGAAACACTGAAGCTTTCTTT
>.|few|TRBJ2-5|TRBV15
CATSRDPEETQYF
TGTGCCACCAGCAGAGATCCGGAAGAGACCCAGTACTTC
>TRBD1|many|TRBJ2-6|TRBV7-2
CASSLRPPGTGVSGANVLTF
TGTGCCAGCAGCTTACGGCCCCCAGGGACAGGGGTTTCTGGGGCCAACGTCCTGACTTTC
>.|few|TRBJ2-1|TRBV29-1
CSVDAERIFGEQFF
TGCAGCGTTGATGCGGAGCGCATTTTTGGTGAGCAGTTCTTC
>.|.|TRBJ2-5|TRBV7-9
CASGAGSQETQYF
TGTGCCAGCGGTGCCGGGAGCCAAGAGACCCAGTACTTC
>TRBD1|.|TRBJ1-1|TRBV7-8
CASSLSRTGGYVDTEAFF
TGTGCCAGCAGCTTATCCCGGACAGGGGGATACGTCGACACTGAAGCTTTCTTT
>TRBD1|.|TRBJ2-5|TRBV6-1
CAGLTPGQGSETQYF
TGTGCCGGCTTAACCCCGGGACAGGGGTCAGAGACCCAGTACTTC
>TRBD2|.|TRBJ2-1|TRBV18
CASSPLGLGDNEQFF
TGTGCCAGCTCACCTCTGGGACTAGGGGACAATGAGCAGTTCTTC
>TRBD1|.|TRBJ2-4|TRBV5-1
CASSLAGTGVDIQYF
TGCGCCAGCAGCTTGGCCGGGACAGGGGTAGACATTCAGTACTTC
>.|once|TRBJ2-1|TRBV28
CASRLGQRYNEQFF
TGTGCCAGCAGGTTGGGGCAGAGATACAATGAGCAGTTCTTC
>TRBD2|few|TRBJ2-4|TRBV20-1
CSASQPGLVGGVGGKNIQYF
TGCAGTGCTAGCCAGCCGGGACTAGTAGGGGGGGTGGGAGGCAAAAACATTCAGTACTTC
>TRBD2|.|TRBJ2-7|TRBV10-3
CAISEYTGLASYNEQYF
TGTGCCATCAGTGAGTACACGGGACTAGCGTCCTACAATGAGCAGTACTTC